The source of this TCR beta chain is a study of cytomegalovirus exposure and HLA in healthy donors. Turning to the study itself: An analysis done earlier identified more than 90 million unique TCR beta sequences from approximately 180 million T cells. Study conclusions and caveats: In the analysis, some V segments, TRBV6-2 and TRBV6-3 included, were excluded as indistinguishable. Most CMV-associated TCR beta chains appeared HLA-restricted in a later analysis.

PCR was performed using 60 Vbeta and 13 Jbeta primers. Repertoires were generated with immunoSEQ multiplex PCR, while TCRdb's copy carries only in-frame clones and drops some. The table includes under 150,000 clones, 60% to 85% detected once. This clone has just one count. What it binds is not known. V was trimmed by 4 bases and J by 0 bases, leaving 11 bases between them. Germline V gene data show CDR1 as SGDLS and CDR2 as YYNGEE. The CDR3 is made up of 15 amino acids. Material: PBMCs. The rearrangement joins TRBV9 to TRBJ2-1; TRBD2 might be the D (5 bases). The receptor's source is a woman in her forties in good health and CMV-seronegative. This CDR3 is CASSPQRSSYNEQFF. The CDR3 DNA is TGTGCCAGCAGCCCCCAGCGGAGCTCCTACAATGAGCAGTTCTTC. Using reference TRBV9 and TRBJ2-1 for the parts outside the CDR3, the full variable domain is DSGVTQTPKHLITATGQRVTLRCSPRSGDLSVYWYQQSLDQGLQFLIQYYNGEERAKGNILERFSAQQFPDLHSELNLSSLELGDSALYFCASSPQRSSYNEQFFGPGTRLTVL.